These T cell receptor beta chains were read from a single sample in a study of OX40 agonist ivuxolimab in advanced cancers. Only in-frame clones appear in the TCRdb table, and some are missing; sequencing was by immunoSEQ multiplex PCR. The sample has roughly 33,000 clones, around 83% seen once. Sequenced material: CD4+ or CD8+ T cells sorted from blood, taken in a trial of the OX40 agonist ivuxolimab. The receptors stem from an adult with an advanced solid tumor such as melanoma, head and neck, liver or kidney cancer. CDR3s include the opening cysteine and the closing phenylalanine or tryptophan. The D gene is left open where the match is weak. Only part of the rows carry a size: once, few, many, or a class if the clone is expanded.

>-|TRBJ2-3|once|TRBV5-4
CASSRTTDPGTDTQYF
TGTGCCAGCAGCCGAACGACAGACCCCGGCACAGATACGCAGTATTTT
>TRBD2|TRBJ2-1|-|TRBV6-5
CASSLIAGGANEQFF
TGTGCCAGCAGTTTAATAGCGGGGGGAGCCAATGAGCAGTTCTTC
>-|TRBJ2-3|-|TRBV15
CATSRQAGSTDTQYF
TGTGCCACCAGCAGACAGGCGGGGAGCACAGATACGCAGTATTTT
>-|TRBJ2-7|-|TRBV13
CASSTPAEGAGEQYF
TGTGCCAGCAGCACACCTGCGGAGGGGGCAGGGGAGCAGTACTTC
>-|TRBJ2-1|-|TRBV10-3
CAISELQGRNEQFF
TGTGCCATCAGTGAGCTCCAGGGCCGCAATGAGCAGTTCTTC
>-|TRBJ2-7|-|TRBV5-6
CASSPVGVYEQYF
TGTGCCAGCAGCCCCGTAGGGGTCTACGAGCAGTACTTC
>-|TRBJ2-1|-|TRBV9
CASSTTGYNEQFF
TGTGCCAGCAGCACTACAGGGTACAATGAGCAGTTCTTC
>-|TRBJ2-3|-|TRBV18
CASSPGLGFTDTQYF
TGTGCCAGCTCACCAGGGCTGGGTTTTACAGATACGCAGTATTTT
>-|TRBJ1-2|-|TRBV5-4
CASSLAGRGLGGYTF
TGTGCCAGCAGCTTGGCTGGCAGGGGACTTGGTGGCTACACCTTC
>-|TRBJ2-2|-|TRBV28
CASSPKGSGGGNTGELFF
TGTGCCAGCAGTCCGAAAGGTTCTGGGGGTGGGAACACCGGGGAGCTGTTTTTT
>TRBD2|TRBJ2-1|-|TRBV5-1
CASSLAGGTGNEQFF
TGCGCCAGCAGCTTGGCGGGAGGAACGGGCAATGAGCAGTTCTTC
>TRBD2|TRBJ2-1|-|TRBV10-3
CAISSSSGSDHNEQFF
TGTGCCATCAGTTCCTCCAGCGGGAGTGATCACAATGAGCAGTTCTTC
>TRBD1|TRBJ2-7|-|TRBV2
CASSLGDSRLEQYF
TGTGCCAGCAGTCTAGGGGACAGTCGTCTCGAGCAGTACTTC
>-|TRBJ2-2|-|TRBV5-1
CASSLRPLNTGELFF
TGCGCCAGCAGCTTGAGGCCATTGAACACCGGGGAGCTGTTTTTT
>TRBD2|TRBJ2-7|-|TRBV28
CATVLPSGRSYEQYF
TGTGCCACCGTCCTTCCTAGCGGGAGGAGCTACGAGCAGTACTTC
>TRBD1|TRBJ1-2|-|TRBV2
CASSPDRGSNYGYTF
TGTGCCAGCAGCCCCGACAGGGGCTCTAACTATGGCTACACCTTC
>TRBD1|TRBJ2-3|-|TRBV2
CASTAGGSTDTQYF
TGTGCCAGCACGGCAGGGGGAAGCACAGATACGCAGTATTTT
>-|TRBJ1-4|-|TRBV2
CASRTSQYATNEKLFF
TGTGCCAGCAGGACATCTCAATATGCAACTAATGAAAAACTGTTTTTT
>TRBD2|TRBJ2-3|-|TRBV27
CASRGLAGVGSDTQYF
TGTGCCAGCAGGGGACTAGCGGGAGTGGGATCAGATACGCAGTATTTT
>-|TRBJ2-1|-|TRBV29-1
CSVDVSSSYNEQFF
TGCAGCGTTGATGTGTCGAGCTCCTACAATGAGCAGTTCTTC
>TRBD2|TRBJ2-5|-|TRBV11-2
CASSPSSGQETQYF
TGTGCCAGCAGCCCATCTAGCGGACAAGAGACCCAGTACTTC
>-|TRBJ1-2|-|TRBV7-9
CASSLGVNRPNKPAYGYTF
TGTGCCAGCAGCTTAGGGGTCAACCGGCCCAACAAGCCCGCGTATGGCTACACCTTC
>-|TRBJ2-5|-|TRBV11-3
CASSLDSQETQYF
TGTGCCAGCAGCTTAGACAGCCAAGAGACCCAGTACTTC
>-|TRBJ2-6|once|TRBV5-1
CASSFSTSGANVLTF
TGCGCCAGCAGCTTCAGTACTTCTGGGGCCAACGTCCTGACTTTC
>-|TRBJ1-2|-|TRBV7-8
CASSLDHGSYYGYTF
TGTGCCAGCAGCTTAGATCACGGAAGTTACTATGGCTACACCTTC
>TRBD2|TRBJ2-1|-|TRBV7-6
CASSFLNAGAGNEQFF
TGTGCCAGCAGCTTTTTGAACGCGGGAGCGGGGAATGAGCAGTTCTTC
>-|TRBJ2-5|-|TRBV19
CATRGPETQYF
TGTGCCACTCGAGGTCCCGAGACCCAGTACTTC
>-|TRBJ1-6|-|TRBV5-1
CASSWSPGAGSPLHF
TGCGCCAGCAGCTGGTCGCCCGGGGCGGGTTCACCCCTCCACTTT
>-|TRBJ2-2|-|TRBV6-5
CASSYQGPTGELFF
TGTGCCAGCAGTTATCAGGGGCCCACCGGGGAGCTGTTTTTT
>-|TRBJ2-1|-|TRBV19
CASSIDGSEEQFF
TGTGCCAGTAGTATAGACGGGTCCGAGGAGCAGTTCTTC
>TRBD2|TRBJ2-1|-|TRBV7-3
CASSARKTSVDEQFF
TGTGCCAGCAGCGCCCGGAAGACTAGCGTCGATGAGCAGTTCTTC